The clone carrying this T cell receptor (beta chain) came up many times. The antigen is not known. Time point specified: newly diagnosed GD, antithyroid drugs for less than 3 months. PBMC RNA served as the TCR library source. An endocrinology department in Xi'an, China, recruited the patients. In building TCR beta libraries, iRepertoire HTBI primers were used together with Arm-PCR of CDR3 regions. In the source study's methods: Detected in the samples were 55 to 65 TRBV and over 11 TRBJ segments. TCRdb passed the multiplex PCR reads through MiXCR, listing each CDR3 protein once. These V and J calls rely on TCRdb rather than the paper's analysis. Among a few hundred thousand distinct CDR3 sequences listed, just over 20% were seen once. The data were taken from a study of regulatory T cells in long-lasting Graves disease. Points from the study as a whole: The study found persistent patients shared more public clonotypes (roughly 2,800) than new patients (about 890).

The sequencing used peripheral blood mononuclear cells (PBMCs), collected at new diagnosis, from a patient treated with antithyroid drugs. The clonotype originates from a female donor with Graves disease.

CDR3 region: CASSLEAYNEQFF. The CDR3 nucleotides are TGTGCCAGCAGCTTAGAGGCCTACAATGAGCAGTTCTTC. The chain is built from TRBV11-2 and TRBJ2-1, with no clear D. The CDR3 is 13 amino acids. Germline CDR1 is SGHAT and CDR2 is FQNNGV. The V end was cut by 0 bases, the J end by 2 bases, with 2 bases between.